A single T cell receptor (beta chain) is shown here with its context. The entry originates in a study of identical twins. There are 15 residues in the CDR3. Trimming stripped 5 bases from V and 5 bases from J, with 15 bases between. Germline V gene sequence: CDR1 MGHRA, CDR2 YSYEKL. TCRdb re-called the 5' RACE reads through MiXCR, storing one row per CDR3 protein. The sample lists roughly 230,000 distinct CDR3 sequences, around 8.8% occurring once. The sample also formed part of further work on yellow fever vaccine responses in identical twins.

The chain uses TRBV4-1 and TRBJ2-2; TRBD2 is a possible D gene (6 bases). The sequencing sample was made of CD8+ T cells sorted from blood. The clonotype originates from a woman aged 18-30 years in good health. The CDR3 reads CASSSHRERTGELFF. Here the CDR3 DNA reads TGCGCCAGCAGCTCCCATCGGGAGCGAACCGGGGAGCTGTTTTTT.